This TCR beta chain derives from a study of shared clonotypes between healthy human individuals. Notes on the study in general: Generally, naive subsets came out with larger estimated richness than memory subsets.

Comment on this clone: The antigen is undetermined.

The germline gives CDR1 MDHEN, CDR2 SYDVKM. CDR3 length equals 19 residues. V was cut by 6 bases and J by 8 bases, with 31 bases left in between. Libraries were prepared by immunoSEQ multiplex PCR; TCRdb keeps only in-frame clonotypes and omits some of them. This table holds roughly 520,000 clones, more than 95% found once. Sequenced input: naive CD4+ T cells sorted from blood. Described subset: CD45RA+ positively selected. The V call is TRBV28, the J call TRBJ1-4; the D is unclear. This TCR came from a woman aged 25 to 39 in good health. The CDR3 protein is CASRDVTRIRDSLGEKLFF. In DNA, the CDR3 is TGTGCCAGCAGGGATGTCACCCGGATAAGGGATAGTCTGGGAGAAAAACTGTTTTTT. The full variable domain, its missing parts supplied by reference TRBV28 and TRBJ1-4, is DVKVTQSSRYLVKRTGEKVFLECVQDMDHENMFWYRQDPGLGLRLIYFSYDVKMKEKGDIPEGYSVSREKKERFSLILESASTNQTSMYLCASRDVTRIRDSLGEKLFFGSGTQLSVL.